This TCR beta chain emerged from a study of cytomegalovirus exposure and HLA in healthy donors. Whole-study results and caveats: No immune exposure information besides CMV serostatus was available. Later examination showed HLA-associated TCR beta chains had greater clonal expansion than equally common others. Researchers reported in a later analysis that a missense DCLRE1C variant was tied to TCR beta V- and J-gene trimming.

PCR amplification relied on 60 Vbeta primers (plus 13 Jbeta primers). Repertoires were generated with immunoSEQ multiplex PCR, while TCRdb's copy carries only in-frame clones and drops some. The sample contains approximately 200,000 clones, around 80% of which appear only once. This CDR3 is 16 amino acids long. V lost 2 bases to trimming and J lost 3 bases; unmatched junction nucleotides: 5. Germline values: CDR1 KGHSH, CDR2 LQKENI. A remark on this clone: Its antigen remains unknown.

This sequence was found in a girl aged 2 to 9 in good health and CMV-seronegative. The specimen was PBMCs. This chain joins TRBV18 and TRBJ2-2; 8 bases agree with TRBD2. The CDR3 spells CASSPGTRIYTGELFF. As DNA, the CDR3 is TGTGCCAGCTCACCAGGGACTAGAATTTACACCGGGGAGCTGTTTTTT. Using reference TRBV18 and TRBJ2-2 for the parts outside the CDR3, the full variable domain is NAGVMQNPRHLVRRRGQEARLRCSPMKGHSHVYWYRQLPEEGLKFMVYLQKENIIDESGMPKERFSAEFPKEGPSILRIQQVVRGDSAAYFCASSPGTRIYTGELFFGEGSRLTVL.